The 22 T cell receptor beta chains reported below all come from one sample, sequenced in a study of OX40 agonist ivuxolimab in advanced cancers. Library creation used the immunoSEQ multiplex PCR assay. The table comes from immuneACCESS by way of TCRdb, which keeps in-frame sequences with V and J called. Part of the clones is missing from these tables; in studies checked, under half for an unresolved V gene and the rest for unknown reasons. The sample includes over 15,000 clones, with 83% observed a single time. Under 15% of the sample goes to the ten largest clones. The sequencing here drew on CD4+ or CD8+ T cells sorted from blood, taken in a trial of the OX40 agonist ivuxolimab. These receptors originate from an adult with an advanced solid tumor such as melanoma, head and neck, liver or kidney cancer.

The chain is built from TRBV23-1 and TRBJ1-5; unclear D gene. TRBV23-1 is filed as an ORF, its function uncertain. V was cut by 6 bases and J by 1 base, with 7 bases left in between. This CDR3 has 13 amino acids. In nucleotides, the CDR3 is TGCGCCAGCAGCCGGGCAAGCAATCAGCCCCAGCATTTT. Translated: CASSRASNQPQHF.

The chain combines TRBV29-1 with TRBJ2-7; D unclear. The CDR3 is 11 residues long. The ends were cut back, 7 bases at V and 5 bases at J, with 12 bases in the middle. Germline CDR1 reads SQVTM; CDR2 reads ANQGSEA. The CDR3 here is CSAALGHEQYF. The DNA of the CDR3 is TGCAGCGCTGCCTTGGGCCACGAGCAGTACTTC.

With regard to this clone: The sample contains more than one DNA sequence encoding this CDR3. The J gene is TRBJ2-5, the V gene TRBV10-1; no clear D gene. Trimming cost V 0 bases and J 5 bases, with 10 bases left between them. The V gene's germline CDR1 is WNHNN and CDR2 SYGVQD (reference sequence). This CDR3 has 14 residues. In DNA form, the CDR3 reads TGCGCCAGCAGTGAGTCGGAATTAGGGGAGACCCAGTACTTC. It codes for CASSESELGETQYF.

The CDR3 sequence is CASSLLRDTGELFF. The CDR3 nucleotides are TGTGCCAGCAGCTTGCTCAGAGACACCGGGGAGCTGTTTTTT. This chain uses TRBV5-4 with TRBJ2-2; D gene unclear. The length of the CDR3 is 14 residues. V was clipped by 1 base and J by 3 bases, with 7 bases between them. Germline assignment: CDR1 SGHNT and CDR2 YYREEE (reference sequence).

The chain recombines TRBV5-1 with TRBJ2-1; D call uncertain. V lost 2 bases to trimming and J lost 4 bases, with 10 bases between them. CDR1 is SGHRS and CDR2 is YFSETQ in the germline V gene. The CDR3 spans 14 residues. CDR3 loop: CASSFVGSYNEQFF. In DNA, the CDR3 is TGCGCCAGCAGCTTTGTGGGGTCATACAATGAGCAGTTCTTC.

V gene TRBV6-1 combines with J gene TRBJ2-1; 9 nucleotides agree with TRBD2. Losses at the gene ends were 3 bases for V and 6 bases for J; bases not matched to a gene: 6. Germline V gives CDR1 MNHNS, CDR2 SASEGT. This CDR3 contains 15 residues. CDR3 amino acids: CASSELAGVSNEQFF. For the CDR3, the DNA is TGTGCCAGCAGTGAGTTAGCGGGAGTTAGCAATGAGCAGTTCTTC.

The rearrangement links TRBV4-1 to TRBJ1-1, with a weak D call TRBD1 (6 bases). The V end was cut by 1 base, the J end by 1 base, with 13 bases between. The CDR3 has 16 amino acids. The germline CDR1 and CDR2 sequences are MGHRA and YSYEKL. The CDR3 loop is CASSQAVQGQNTEAFF. The CDR3 nucleotides read TGCGCCAGCAGCCAAGCAGTCCAGGGACAGAACACTGAAGCTTTCTTT.

The chain is built from TRBV28 and TRBJ2-5; perhaps TRBD2 as D (5 bases). The V and J ends lost 7 bases and 2 bases respectively, with 17 bases between them. Germline V lookup: CDR1 MDHEN, CDR2 SYDVKM. This CDR3 has 15 amino acids. The CDR3 bases are TGTGCCAGCACCCCGGTCGGGCGGACTCAAGAGACCCAGTACTTC. Its translation: CASTPVGRTQETQYF.

The rearrangement joins TRBV19 to TRBJ2-5; TRBD2 aligns across 10 bases. J lost 1 base, V lost 6 bases, and 11 bases had no gene match. CDR3 length equals 17 residues. CDR1 LNHDA and CDR2 SQIVND come from the germline V gene (reference sequence). This CDR3 reads CASSSRGPSGGQETQYF. The DNA for the CDR3 is TGTGCCAGTAGCAGCCGGGGGCCTAGCGGGGGCCAAGAGACCCAGTACTTC.

V usage is TRBV7-9 and J usage is TRBJ2-3, with 11 bases fitting TRBD2. The V and J ends lost 1 base and 2 bases, in that order; junction bases with no gene match: 2. The V gene's germline CDR1 is SEHNR and CDR2 FQNEAQ (reference sequence). This CDR3 has 16 residues. The CDR3 region has the DNA TGTGCCAGCAGCTTAGAACTAGCGGGAGTCACAGATACGCAGTATTTT. Protein sequence: CASSLELAGVTDTQYF.

The V gene is TRBV7-6, the J gene TRBJ2-1; TRBD2 agrees at 10 bases. This CDR3 comprises 14 residues. Germline values: CDR1 SGHVS, CDR2 FNYEAQ. V was pared by 3 bases and J by 7 bases, with 3 bases of the junction left unmatched. CDR3 sequence: CASSFSGLANEQFF. In nucleotides, the CDR3 is TGTGCCAGCAGCTTCTCGGGACTAGCGAATGAGCAGTTCTTC.

This rearrangement joins TRBV30 to TRBJ2-2; possibly TRBD1 for D (6 bases). The germline V and J ends were trimmed by 2 bases and 6 bases, with 7 bases remaining between them. Germline values: CDR1 GTSNPN, CDR2 SVGIG (reference sequence). This CDR3 has 12 amino acids. CDR3 DNA: TGTGCCTGGAGTAAGGGGGCCGGGGAGCTGTTTTTT. Translating gives CAWSKGAGELFF.

This chain connects TRBV6-5 to TRBJ2-7; D perhaps matches TRBD1 (6 bases). V was pared by 0 bases and J by 5 bases, with 14 bases between. Germline V gene lookup returns CDR1 MNHEY and CDR2 SVGAGI. The CDR3 sequence is 15 residues long. The CDR3, as DNA: TGTGCCAGCAGTTACTCGGTACAGGGTAGACACGAGCAGTACTTC. Encoded protein: CASSYSVQGRHEQYF.

The rearrangement uses TRBV6-5 and TRBJ2-4; 7 bases line up with TRBD1. The CDR3 loop spans 15 amino acids. The germline V gene encodes CDR1 MNHEY and CDR2 SVGAGI. V lost 6 bases to trimming and J lost 0 bases; unmatched junction nucleotides: 5. CDR3 in DNA: TGTGCCAGCAGCCAGGGACAGTTAGCCAAAAACATTCAGTACTTC. It specifies CASSQGQLAKNIQYF.

The chain joins TRBV19 to TRBJ2-3; D is perhaps TRBD2 (7 bases). Trimming pared 8 bases from V and 8 bases from J, leaving 14 bases between. Germline CDR1 and CDR2: LNHDA and SQIVND (reference sequence). This CDR3 contains 12 residues. CDR3 in DNA: TGTGCCAGTGGAGGTAGGGGGGGTACGCAGTATTTT. It translates to CASGGRGGTQYF.

The chain employs TRBV4-3 and TRBJ2-1; TRBD2 matches 12 bases. V lost 1 base to trimming and J lost 7 bases; unmatched junction nucleotides: 11. CDR3 length: 18 amino acids. Per the germline V gene, CDR1 is LGHNA and CDR2 is YSLEER. This CDR3 is CASSQVASGGASGNEQFF. The CDR3 DNA follows: TGCGCCAGCAGCCAAGTTGCTAGCGGGGGGGCCAGCGGGAATGAGCAGTTCTTC.

The rearrangement joins TRBV9 to TRBJ1-2, with unresolved D. The CDR3 runs 15 residues. The germline V and J ends were trimmed by 3 bases and 1 base, with 13 bases remaining between them. Per germline, CDR1 SGDLS and CDR2 YYNGEE. The CDR3 nucleotides are TGTGCCAGCAGCGCACAAGGAAACGGTAACTATGGCTACACCTTC. Its translation is CASSAQGNGNYGYTF.

CDR3 amino acids: CASSEGNQPQHF. CDR3 sequence (DNA): TGTGCCAGCAGTGAGGGGAATCAGCCCCAGCATTTT. V gene TRBV2 combines with J gene TRBJ1-5; D is undetermined. This CDR3 spans 12 amino acids. Germline V gene sequence: CDR1 SNHLY, CDR2 FYNNEI. The germline V and J ends were trimmed by 3 bases and 4 bases, with 4 bases remaining between them.

By proportion, this clone is large. The CDR3 sequence is CASSLEVVLAGYTF. Here the CDR3 DNA reads TGTGCCAGCAGCTTAGAGGTGGTATTGGCTGGCTACACCTTC. The gene calls are TRBV7-2 and TRBJ1-2, with unresolved D. V lost 1 base, J lost 7 bases, and 13 bases lay in between. CDR3 length: 14 residues. Germline CDR1 is SGHTA and CDR2 is FQGNSA.

The CDR3 is CSVMTETYGYTF. For the CDR3, the DNA is TGCAGCGTTATGACAGAGACCTATGGCTACACCTTC. V and J are TRBV29-1 and TRBJ1-2, with a tentative D call TRBD1 (5 bases). The CDR3 consists of 12 residues. The V and J ends lost 5 bases and 4 bases respectively, with 11 bases between them. Per the germline V gene, CDR1 is SQVTM and CDR2 is ANQGSEA.

V gene TRBV6-5 combines with J gene TRBJ1-2, with 9 bases lining up with TRBD1. J gave up 6 bases and V 6 bases, and 5 bases lay outside the gene matches. The CDR3 runs to 13 residues. The V gene's germline CDR1 is MNHEY and CDR2 SVGAGI. Here the CDR3 reads CASSRDRGDGYTF. The CDR3 DNA reads TGTGCCAGCAGCCGCGACAGGGGGGATGGCTACACCTTC.

The chain joins TRBV5-8 to TRBJ1-5; unclear D gene. Germline values: CDR1 SGHTS, CDR2 YDEGEE. The V and J ends lost 0 bases and 2 bases respectively, with 9 bases between them. This CDR3 has 15 residues. The CDR3 sequence: CASSLAGGGNQPQHF. In DNA, the CDR3 is TGTGCCAGCAGCTTGGCCGGTGGGGGCAATCAGCCCCAGCATTTT. The full variable domain, completed using reference TRBV5-8 and TRBJ1-5, is EAGVTQSPTHLIKTRGQQATLRCSPISGHTSVYWYQQALGLGLQFLLWYDEGEERNRGNFPPRFSGRQFPNYSSELNVNALELEDSALYLCASSLAGGGNQPQHFGDGTRLSIL.